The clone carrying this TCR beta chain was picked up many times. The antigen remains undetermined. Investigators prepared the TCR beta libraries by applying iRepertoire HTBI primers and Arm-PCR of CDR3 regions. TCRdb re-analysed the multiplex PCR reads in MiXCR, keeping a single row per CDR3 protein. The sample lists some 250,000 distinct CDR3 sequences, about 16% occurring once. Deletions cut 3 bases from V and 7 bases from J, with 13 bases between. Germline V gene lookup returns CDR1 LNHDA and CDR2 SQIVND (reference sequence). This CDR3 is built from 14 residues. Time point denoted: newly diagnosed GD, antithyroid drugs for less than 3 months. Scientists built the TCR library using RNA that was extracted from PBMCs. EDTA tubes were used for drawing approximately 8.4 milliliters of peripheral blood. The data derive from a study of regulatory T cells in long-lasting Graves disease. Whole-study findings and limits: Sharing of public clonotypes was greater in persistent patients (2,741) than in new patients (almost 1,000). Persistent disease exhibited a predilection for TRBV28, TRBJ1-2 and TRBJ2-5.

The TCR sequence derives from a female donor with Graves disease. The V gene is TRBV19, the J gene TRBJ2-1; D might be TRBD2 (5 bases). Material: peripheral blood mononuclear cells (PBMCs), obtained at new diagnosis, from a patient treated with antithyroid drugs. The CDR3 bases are TGTGCCAGTAGTATGGCGGCTAGCAGAAATGAGCAGTTCTTC. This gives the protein CASSMAASRNEQFF.